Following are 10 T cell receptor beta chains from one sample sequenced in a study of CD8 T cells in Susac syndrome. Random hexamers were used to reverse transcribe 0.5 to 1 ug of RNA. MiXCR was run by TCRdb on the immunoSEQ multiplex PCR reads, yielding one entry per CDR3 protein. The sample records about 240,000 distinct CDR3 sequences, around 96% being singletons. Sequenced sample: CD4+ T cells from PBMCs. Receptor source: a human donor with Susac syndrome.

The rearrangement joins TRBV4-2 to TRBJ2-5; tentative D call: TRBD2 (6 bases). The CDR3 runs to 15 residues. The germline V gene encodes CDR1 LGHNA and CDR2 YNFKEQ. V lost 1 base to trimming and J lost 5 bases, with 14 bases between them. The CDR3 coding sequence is TGTGCCAGCAGCCAAGCCATGGGCGGGACGGAGACCCAGTACTTC. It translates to CASSQAMGGTETQYF.

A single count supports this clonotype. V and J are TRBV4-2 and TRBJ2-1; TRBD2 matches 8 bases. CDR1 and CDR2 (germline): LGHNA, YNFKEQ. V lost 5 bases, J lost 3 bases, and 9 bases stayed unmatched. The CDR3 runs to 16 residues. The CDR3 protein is CASSTSSAGVYNEQFF. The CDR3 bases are TGTGCCAGCAGCACCAGCTCAGCGGGAGTCTACAATGAGCAGTTCTTC.

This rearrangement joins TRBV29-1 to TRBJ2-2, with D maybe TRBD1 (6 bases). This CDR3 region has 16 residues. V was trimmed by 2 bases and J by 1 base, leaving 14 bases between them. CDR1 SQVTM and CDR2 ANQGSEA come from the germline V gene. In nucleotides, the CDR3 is TGCAGCGTTGAAAGGGGGAAAGGGGGGAACACCGGGGAGCTGTTTTTT. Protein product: CSVERGKGGNTGELFF.

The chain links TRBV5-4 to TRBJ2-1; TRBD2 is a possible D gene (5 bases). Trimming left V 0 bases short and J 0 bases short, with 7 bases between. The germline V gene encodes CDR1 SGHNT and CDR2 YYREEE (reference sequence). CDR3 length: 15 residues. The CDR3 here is CASSLGTGSYNEQFF. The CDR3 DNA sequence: TGTGCCAGCAGCTTGGGGACTGGCTCCTACAATGAGCAGTTCTTC.

CDR3 sequence: CASSTPGQTLRVQYF. CDR3 DNA sequence: TGTGCCAGCAGTACTCCGGGACAGACTCTACGAGTGCAGTACTTC. This rearrangement joins TRBV28 to TRBJ2-7, with TRBD1 identical over 7 bases. There are 15 residues in the CDR3. CDR1 MDHEN and CDR2 SYDVKM come from the germline V gene. Trimming at V came to 5 bases and at J to 9 bases, leaving 16 bases not matched to a gene.

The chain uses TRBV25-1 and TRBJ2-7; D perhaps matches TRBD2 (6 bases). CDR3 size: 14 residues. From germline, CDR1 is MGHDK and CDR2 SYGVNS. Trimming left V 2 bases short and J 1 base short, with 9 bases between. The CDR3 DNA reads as TGTGCCAGCAGTGAAATGGGGGGATCCTACGAGCAGTACTTC. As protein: CASSEMGGSYEQYF.

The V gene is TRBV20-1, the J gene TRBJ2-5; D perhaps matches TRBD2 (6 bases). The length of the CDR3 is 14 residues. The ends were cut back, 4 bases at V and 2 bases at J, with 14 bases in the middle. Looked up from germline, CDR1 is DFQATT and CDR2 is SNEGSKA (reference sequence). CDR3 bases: TGCAGTGCTACCGGGACTCTACTTCAAGAGACCCAGTACTTC. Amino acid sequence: CSATGTLLQETQYF.

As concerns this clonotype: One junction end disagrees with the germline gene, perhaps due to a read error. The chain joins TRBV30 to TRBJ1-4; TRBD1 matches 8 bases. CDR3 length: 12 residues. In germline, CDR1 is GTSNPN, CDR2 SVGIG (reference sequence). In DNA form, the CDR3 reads TGTGCCTGGGGGGACAGGCCTCTCGGGACTGCGTTT. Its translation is CAWGDRPLGTAF.

The CDR3 spells CASSPDTTSSGANVLTF. The DNA of the CDR3 is TGCGCCAGCAGCCCCGACACGACAAGTTCTGGGGCCAACGTCCTGACTTTC. This sequence joins TRBV5-1 and TRBJ2-6, with unresolved D. CDR1 SGHRS and CDR2 YFSETQ come from the germline V gene. This CDR3 contains 17 residues. V lost 4 bases to trimming and J lost 1 base, with 15 bases between them.

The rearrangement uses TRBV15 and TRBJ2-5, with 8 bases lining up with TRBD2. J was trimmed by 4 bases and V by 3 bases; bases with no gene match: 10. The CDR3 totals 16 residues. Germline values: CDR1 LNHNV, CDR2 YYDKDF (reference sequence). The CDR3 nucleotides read TGTGCCACCAGCAGTACTGCCCAGGCGGGAGGAGAGACCCAGTACTTC. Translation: CATSSTAQAGGETQYF. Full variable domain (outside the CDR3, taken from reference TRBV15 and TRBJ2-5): DAMVIQNPRYQVTQFGKPVTLSCSQTLNHNVMYWYQQKSSQAPKLLFHYYDKDFNNEADTPDNFQSRRPNTSFCFLDIRSPGLGDTAMYLCATSSTAQAGGETQYFGPGTRLLVL.